This T cell receptor (beta chain) was obtained from a study of blood T cell repertoires in COVID-19. Study in general: Both acute and convalescent COVID-19 samples were obtained from the United States, Italy and Spain. Nucleic acid was either cDNA or gDNA, and it came from T cells, B-cell-depleted T cells, or PBMCs.

Original data processing: Nucleated cell counts were estimated from reference gene primer amplification. Method: immunoSEQ multiplex PCR; TCRdb's copy keeps in-frame clones and lacks some. The V and J calls and clone size were taken over from that table, and D and trimming were inferred from the DNA. The sample holds about 30,000 clones, about 90% seen once. Germline V CDR1 and CDR2: KGHDR, SFDVKD. J lost 0 bases, V lost 4 bases, and 10 bases had no gene match. The CDR3 totals 17 residues. The sequence was collected from a human donor in a cohort sampled during active COVID-19. Sequencing was done on a sample of peripheral blood. The chain is built from TRBV24-1 and TRBJ1-2; 7 nucleotides match TRBD1. The CDR3 region has the DNA TGTGCCACCAGTGAGCCCCCCACAGGGGCGGCTAACTATGGCTACACCTTC. Its translation: CATSEPPTGAANYGYTF.